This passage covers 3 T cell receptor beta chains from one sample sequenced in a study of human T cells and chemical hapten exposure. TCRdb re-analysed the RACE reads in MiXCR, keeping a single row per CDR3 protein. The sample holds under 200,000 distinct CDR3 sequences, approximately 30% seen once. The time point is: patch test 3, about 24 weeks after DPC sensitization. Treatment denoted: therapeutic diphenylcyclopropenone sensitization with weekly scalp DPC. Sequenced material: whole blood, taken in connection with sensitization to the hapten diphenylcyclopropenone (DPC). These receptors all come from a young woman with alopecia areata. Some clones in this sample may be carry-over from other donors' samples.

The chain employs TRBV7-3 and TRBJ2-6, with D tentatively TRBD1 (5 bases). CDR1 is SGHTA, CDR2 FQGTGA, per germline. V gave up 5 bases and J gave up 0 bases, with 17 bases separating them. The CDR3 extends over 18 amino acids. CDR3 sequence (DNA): TGTGCCAGCAGCCCCCAGCCCAGGGCGAGCTCTGGGGCCAACGTCCTGACTTTC. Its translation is CASSPQPRASSGANVLTF.

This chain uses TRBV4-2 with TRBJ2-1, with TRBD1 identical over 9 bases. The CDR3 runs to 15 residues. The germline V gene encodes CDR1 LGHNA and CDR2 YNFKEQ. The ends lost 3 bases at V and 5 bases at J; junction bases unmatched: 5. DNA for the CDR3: TGTGCCAGCAGCCAGTTGGGACAGGGCCACAATGAGCAGTTCTTC. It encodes CASSQLGQGHNEQFF.

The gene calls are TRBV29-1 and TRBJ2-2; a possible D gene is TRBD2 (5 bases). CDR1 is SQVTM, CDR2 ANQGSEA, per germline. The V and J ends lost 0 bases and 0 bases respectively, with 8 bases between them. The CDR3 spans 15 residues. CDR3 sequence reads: CSVEDRRSNTGELFF. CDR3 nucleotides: TGCAGCGTTGAAGATAGGAGGTCGAACACCGGGGAGCTGTTTTTT.